Below are 22 T cell receptor beta chains sequenced from a single sample in a study of T cell responses to AZD1222 COVID-19 vaccine. Profiled with immunoSEQ multiplex PCR; TCRdb holds only in-frame clones, not every one. Found here are approximately 180,000 clones, approximately 92% of them singletons; the top ten hold more than 9%. The specimen comprised peripheral blood, sampled on day 0 of AZD1222 vaccination. The receptors stem from an adult in good health.

This rearrangement joins TRBV14 to TRBJ1-6; a possible D gene is TRBD1 (5 bases). Germline CDR1 is SGHDN and CDR2 is FVKESK. This CDR3 comprises 17 residues. The V and J ends lost 3 bases and 3 bases respectively, with 15 bases between them. CDR3 nucleotide sequence: TGTGCCAGCAGCCACCGCCCCCCGGGACTCTATAATTCACCCCTCCACTTT. Its translation is CASSHRPPGLYNSPLHF.

The chain links TRBV6-5 to TRBJ1-3; D is possibly TRBD1 (6 bases). CDR1 is MNHEY, CDR2 SVGAGI, per germline. V lost 6 bases and J lost 0, with 12 bases in between. The CDR3 spans 15 residues. The CDR3 sequence: CASRLEGGSGNTIYF. CDR3 DNA: TGTGCCAGCAGACTGGAGGGGGGCTCTGGAAACACCATATATTTT.

V is TRBV30 and J is TRBJ2-4; 8 bases match TRBD2. CDR3 length equals 14 residues. The V segment lost 1 base and the J segment 7 bases; nucleotides outside the gene matches: 6. Germline V gene data show CDR1 as GTSNPN and CDR2 as SVGIG (reference sequence). CDR3 coding DNA: TGTGCCTGGAGTGCCGGGGGGGAGCCGAACATTCAGTACTTC. It yields the protein CAWSAGGEPNIQYF.

The chain has TRBV5-1 and TRBJ2-1; 11 bases match TRBD2. Germline V lookup: CDR1 SGHRS, CDR2 YFSETQ. The J segment lost 6 bases and the V segment lost 5 bases, leaving 19 bases of the junction unmatched. The CDR3 covers 19 residues. The CDR3 bases are TGCGCCAGCAGTGGAAAAACTAGCGGGAGTTCGGGGTTAGTCAATGAGCAGTTCTTC. Its protein product is CASSGKTSGSSGLVNEQFF. Full variable domain (remainder filled in from reference TRBV5-1 and TRBJ2-1): KAGVTQTPRYLIKTRGQQVTLSCSPISGHRSVSWYQQTPGQGLQFLFEYFSETQRNKGNFPGRFSGRQFSNSRSEMNVSTLELGDSALYLCASSGKTSGSSGLVNEQFFGPGTRLTVL.

V usage is TRBV5-4 and J usage is TRBJ1-2, with TRBD1 identical over 9 bases. The J segment lost 8 bases and the V segment lost 4 bases, leaving 15 bases of the junction unmatched. Germline V gene sequence: CDR1 SGHNT, CDR2 YYREEE (reference sequence). The CDR3 has 16 amino acids. The CDR3 nucleotides are TGTGCCAGCAGCCGGACAGGGGTTGGAGGGCCTAGAGGCTACACCTTC. Translating gives CASSRTGVGGPRGYTF.

The V and J genes are TRBV19 and TRBJ2-7; 16 nucleotides line up with TRBD2. Germline V gene lookup returns CDR1 LNHDA and CDR2 SQIVND (reference sequence). Trimming at V came to 7 bases and at J to 6 bases, leaving 9 bases not matched to a gene. The CDR3 sequence is 16 residues long. The CDR3 bases are TGTGCCAGTAACACAGGGACTAGCGGGAGGGCAAGCGAGCAGTACTTC. Protein: CASNTGTSGRASEQYF.

The rearrangement links TRBV30 to TRBJ1-6; the D is unclear. The CDR3 is 13 residues long. The germline V gene encodes CDR1 GTSNPN and CDR2 SVGIG (reference sequence). Trimming shortened V by 2 bases and J by 7 bases, and 9 bases separated the two germline ends. The CDR3 protein is CAWSKAGNSPLHF. The CDR3 DNA is TGTGCCTGGAGTAAGGCCGGGAATTCACCCCTCCACTTT.

This chain joins TRBV7-9 and TRBJ2-2; TRBD2 aligns across 14 bases. Germline V gives CDR1 SEHNR, CDR2 FQNEAQ (reference sequence). V lost 4 bases, J lost 3 bases, and 7 bases stayed unmatched. CDR3 length equals 18 residues. This CDR3 reads CASSSGLAGVEYTGELFF. For the CDR3, the DNA is TGTGCCAGCAGCTCGGGACTAGCGGGAGTAGAGTACACCGGGGAGCTGTTTTTT.

This chain uses TRBV7-2 with TRBJ1-2, with a tentative D call TRBD1 (6 bases). The germline V and J ends were trimmed by 5 bases and 8 bases, with 21 bases remaining between them. This CDR3 is built from 15 residues. Per the germline V gene, CDR1 is SGHTA and CDR2 is FQGNSA. In DNA, the CDR3 is TGTGCCAGCAGCACGCAGGAACAGGGAGAGGAGGGCTACACCTTC. The encoded protein is CASSTQEQGEEGYTF.

The J gene is TRBJ1-4, the V gene TRBV5-1; 7 bases fit TRBD1. The CDR3 covers 18 residues. V shed 1 base, J shed 0 bases, and the junction held 9 bases outside the gene matches. The germline V gene encodes CDR1 SGHRS and CDR2 YFSETQ. Here the CDR3 reads CASSLFTGQLTTNEKLFF. The CDR3 coding sequence is TGCGCCAGCAGCTTGTTCACGGGACAGCTTACAACTAATGAAAAACTGTTTTTT.

This clone occurred a few times. The chain carries TRBV27 and TRBJ1-1; D remains ambiguous. Trimming pared 7 bases from V and 2 bases from J, leaving 14 bases between. Germline V gene lookup returns CDR1 MNHEY and CDR2 SMNVEV (reference sequence). This CDR3 comprises 14 residues. The DNA of the CDR3 is TGTGCCAGCACCCTCGAGCCAGAAAACACTGAAGCTTTCTTT. It is translated as CASTLEPENTEAFF.

This rearrangement joins TRBV10-3 to TRBJ2-1; 11 bases match TRBD1. The CDR3 has 16 residues. V lost 6 bases and J lost 4; bases outside the gene matches: 8. Per the germline V gene, CDR1 is ENHRY and CDR2 is SYGVKD. This CDR3 reads CAIRGQGVGSYNEQFF. The CDR3 nucleotides read TGTGCCATCAGGGGACAGGGGGTAGGATCTTACAATGAGCAGTTCTTC.

The gene calls are TRBV29-1 and TRBJ1-2; 7 nucleotides agree with TRBD1. The CDR3 is 13 amino acids. CDR1 and CDR2 from the germline V gene are SQVTM and ANQGSEA. V lost 4 bases and J lost 9; bases outside the gene matches: 11. Here the CDR3 reads CSVGMGQTDRYTF. The CDR3 coding sequence is TGCAGCGTTGGAATGGGACAGACCGACCGCTACACCTTC. The whole variable domain, remainder taken from reference TRBV29-1 and TRBJ1-2, is SAVISQKPSRDICQRGTSLTIQCQVDSQVTMMFWYRQQPGQSLTLIATANQGSEATYESGFVIDKFPISRPNLTFSTLTVSNMSPEDSSIYLCSVGMGQTDRYTFGSGTRLTVV.

The chain carries TRBV19 and TRBJ2-1; the D gene is possibly TRBD2 (6 bases). Trimming took off 3 bases at V and 8 bases at J, with 17 bases between the two ends. This CDR3 contains 15 residues. CDR1 and CDR2 (germline): LNHDA, SQIVND (reference sequence). The CDR3 region is CASSIRHGTGYEQFF. As DNA, the CDR3 is TGTGCCAGTAGTATTCGCCACGGGACTGGCTATGAGCAGTTCTTC. The full variable domain, with the rest looked up from reference TRBV19 and TRBJ2-1, is DGGITQSPKYLFRKEGQNVTLSCEQNLNHDAMYWYRQDPGQGLRLIYYSQIVNDFQKGDIAEGYSVSREKKESFPLTVTSAQKNPTAFYLCASSIRHGTGYEQFFGPGTRLTVL.

This clone was seen only once. This sequence joins TRBV19 and TRBJ2-3; 8 bases match TRBD2. The CDR3 consists of 16 residues. Unmatched junction bases numbered 10, after V lost 7 bases and J lost 1 base. Germline V CDR1 and CDR2: LNHDA, SQIVND (reference sequence). The CDR3 spells CASKRAGVVRTDTQYF. CDR3 DNA: TGTGCCAGTAAGCGAGCGGGAGTAGTTCGCACAGATACGCAGTATTTT.

Only one count was recorded for this clone. This sequence joins TRBV15 and TRBJ1-5, with D maybe TRBD1 (5 bases). V lost 9 bases and J 8 bases, leaving 17 bases between the germline ends. CDR3 length equals 13 residues. CDR1 is LNHNV, CDR2 YYDKDF, per germline (reference sequence). The CDR3 sequence: CATTAGAREPQHF. DNA of the CDR3: TGTGCCACGACCGCCGGGGCCCGGGAGCCCCAGCATTTT.

The rearrangement joins TRBV24-1 to TRBJ1-2, with D hard to call. The CDR3 runs to 13 residues. Germline V gene sequence: CDR1 KGHDR, CDR2 SFDVKD. Trimming took 4 bases from V and 5 from J, leaving 10 bases between them. This CDR3 is CATSDPMGYGYTF. CDR3 bases: TGTGCCACCAGTGACCCGATGGGGTATGGCTACACCTTC.

The chain recombines TRBV9 with TRBJ1-6; 9 positions match TRBD1. CDR1 and CDR2 (germline): SGDLS, YYNGEE. With 3 bases clipped from V and 7 bases from J, the junction kept 11 bases outside the gene matches. The CDR3 contains 17 residues. In nucleotides, the CDR3 is TGTGCCAGCAGCGCAAACGACCCGGGACAGGGAAATTCACCCCTCCACTTT. Protein: CASSANDPGQGNSPLHF. Together with reference TRBV9 and TRBJ1-6, the CDR3 gives the full variable domain: DSGVTQTPKHLITATGQRVTLRCSPRSGDLSVYWYQQSLDQGLQFLIQYYNGEERAKGNILERFSAQQFPDLHSELNLSSLELGDSALYFCASSANDPGQGNSPLHFGNGTRLTVT.

CDR3 loop: CASKSFTGKNIQYF. The CDR3 DNA sequence: TGTGCCAGTAAGAGTTTTACAGGGAAAAACATTCAGTACTTC. The gene calls are TRBV19 and TRBJ2-4; a weak D match, TRBD1 (6 bases). Germline V lookup: CDR1 LNHDA, CDR2 SQIVND (reference sequence). V lost 7 bases, J lost 4 bases, and 14 bases lay in between. This CDR3 contains 14 residues.

This sequence joins TRBV9 and TRBJ2-3, with TRBD1 matching over 7 bases. The trim removed 0 bases at V and 1 base at J, leaving 17 bases unmatched. CDR1 and CDR2 from the germline V gene are SGDLS and YYNGEE. This CDR3 is built from 20 residues. CDR3 residues: CASSVGVRTGLARGTDTQYF. The CDR3 nucleotides read TGTGCCAGCAGCGTAGGGGTCCGGACAGGCCTGGCCCGAGGCACAGATACGCAGTATTTT.

V and J are TRBV19 and TRBJ1-4; the D is unclear. The CDR3 is made up of 16 amino acids. Germline V gene sequence: CDR1 LNHDA, CDR2 SQIVND (reference sequence). Trimming shortened V by 5 bases and J by 7 bases, and 20 bases separated the two germline ends. CDR3 DNA: TGTGCCAGTAGTCGCGATTACCAGTTCGGGAGTGAAAAACTGTTTTTT. The encoded protein is CASSRDYQFGSEKLFF.

This chain connects TRBV19 to TRBJ1-5; D may be TRBD1 (6 bases). CDR3 length: 14 amino acids. Between the trimmed V and J ends, which lost 11 bases and 4 bases, there was a span of 18 bases. Germline V gene sequence: CDR1 LNHDA, CDR2 SQIVND (reference sequence). The CDR3: CAVQGFASNQPQHF. In DNA form, the CDR3 reads TGTGCCGTACAGGGTTTTGCCTCGAATCAGCCCCAGCATTTT.